These T cell receptor beta chains were read from a single sample in a study of control samples from healthy donors and cancer patients. TCRdb keeps only in-frame clones here, not all; method: immunoSEQ multiplex PCR. The sample has 60,000 to 75,000 clones; roughly nine tenths are singletons. The sample comprised PBMCs. All receptors derive from a man aged 55 to 70 with colorectal cancer. CDR3s include the opening cysteine and the closing phenylalanine or tryptophan. Each record gives: D gene, V gene, clone size, J gene, CDR3 protein, CDR3 DNA. D genes are given only for firm matches. Clone size is given for some rows only: seen once, a few or many times, or a class if the clone is expanded.

d_gene: NA
v_gene: TRBV11-3
abundance: NA
j_gene: TRBJ2-2
CDR3aa: CASSLVGTGELFF
CDR3nt: TGTGCCAGCAGCTTAGTGGGGACCGGGGAGCTGTTTTTT

d_gene: TRBD2
v_gene: TRBV7-2
abundance: NA
j_gene: TRBJ2-1
CDR3aa: CASSLTASGGAYEQFF
CDR3nt: TGTGCCAGCAGCCTGACAGCTAGCGGGGGGGCATATGAGCAGTTCTTC

d_gene: TRBD1
v_gene: TRBV5-1
abundance: NA
j_gene: TRBJ2-5
CDR3aa: CASSLGTGWGQETQYF
CDR3nt: TGCGCCAGCAGCTTGGGGACAGGCTGGGGCCAAGAGACCCAGTACTTC

d_gene: NA
v_gene: TRBV5-1
abundance: NA
j_gene: TRBJ1-4
CDR3aa: CASSPQGGNEKLFF
CDR3nt: TGCGCCAGCAGCCCCCAAGGGGGTAATGAAAAACTGTTTTTT

d_gene: NA
v_gene: TRBV20-1
abundance: NA
j_gene: TRBJ1-5
CDR3aa: CSASQAQGSQPQHF
CDR3nt: TGCAGTGCTAGTCAGGCACAGGGAAGTCAGCCCCAGCATTTT

d_gene: NA
v_gene: TRBV29-1
abundance: NA
j_gene: TRBJ2-7
CDR3aa: CSVVQGFDEQYF
CDR3nt: TGCAGCGTTGTACAGGGTTTCGACGAGCAGTACTTC

d_gene: TRBD1
v_gene: TRBV2
abundance: NA
j_gene: TRBJ1-2
CDR3aa: CASSDPTGNYGYTF
CDR3nt: TGTGCCAGCAGTGATCCGACAGGGAACTATGGCTACACCTTC

d_gene: NA
v_gene: TRBV6-5
abundance: NA
j_gene: TRBJ2-7
CDR3aa: CASSYGGRIYEQYF
CDR3nt: TGTGCCAGCAGTTACGGGGGACGGATCTACGAGCAGTACTTC

d_gene: NA
v_gene: TRBV15
abundance: NA
j_gene: TRBJ1-1
CDR3aa: CATSRYTTDTEAFF
CDR3nt: TGTGCCACCAGCAGATACACTACGGACACTGAAGCTTTCTTT

d_gene: NA
v_gene: TRBV2
abundance: few
j_gene: TRBJ1-5
CDR3aa: CASREENNQPQHF
CDR3nt: TGTGCCAGCAGGGAAGAAAACAATCAGCCCCAGCATTTT

d_gene: NA
v_gene: TRBV9
abundance: few
j_gene: TRBJ2-7
CDR3aa: CASSVSGNSYEQYF
CDR3nt: TGTGCCAGCAGCGTTTCCGGGAACTCCTACGAGCAGTACTTC

d_gene: NA
v_gene: TRBV25-1
abundance: NA
j_gene: TRBJ1-6
CDR3aa: CASSDRGGNSPLHF
CDR3nt: TGTGCCAGCAGTGACAGGGGAGGTAATTCACCCCTCCACTTT

d_gene: NA
v_gene: TRBV5-5
abundance: NA
j_gene: TRBJ2-7
CDR3aa: CASSFLPAGANSYEQYF
CDR3nt: TGTGCCAGCAGCTTCTTACCGGCGGGGGCCAACTCCTACGAGCAGTACTTC

d_gene: TRBD1
v_gene: TRBV9
abundance: NA
j_gene: TRBJ1-4
CDR3aa: CASSQGQLNEKLFF
CDR3nt: TGTGCCAGCAGCCAGGGACAGCTTAATGAAAAACTGTTTTTT

d_gene: NA
v_gene: TRBV11-2
abundance: NA
j_gene: TRBJ2-5
CDR3aa: CASSLVIKETQYF
CDR3nt: TGTGCCAGCAGCTTAGTTATCAAAGAGACCCAGTACTTC

d_gene: NA
v_gene: TRBV28
abundance: few
j_gene: TRBJ2-7
CDR3aa: CASTPQGPFSYEQYF
CDR3nt: TGTGCCAGCACTCCCCAGGGACCCTTCTCCTACGAGCAGTACTTC

d_gene: TRBD2
v_gene: TRBV5-1
abundance: NA
j_gene: TRBJ2-3
CDR3aa: CASSLVVAGGSTDTQYF
CDR3nt: TGCGCCAGCAGCTTGGTGGTAGCGGGGGGGAGCACAGATACGCAGTATTTT

d_gene: TRBD2
v_gene: TRBV18
abundance: once
j_gene: TRBJ2-5
CDR3aa: CASSSGGGATQYF
CDR3nt: TGTGCCAGCTCCAGCGGCGGGGGGGCAACCCAGTACTTC

d_gene: TRBD1
v_gene: TRBV14
abundance: NA
j_gene: TRBJ2-7
CDR3aa: CASSPTGGYEQYF
CDR3nt: TGTGCCAGCAGCCCTACAGGGGGCTACGAGCAGTACTTC

d_gene: NA
v_gene: TRBV28
abundance: NA
j_gene: TRBJ2-5
CDR3aa: CASSLAPGADSYF
CDR3nt: TGTGCCAGCAGTTTAGCCCCAGGGGCTGACTCTTACTTC

d_gene: NA
v_gene: TRBV6-2/TRBV6-3
abundance: NA
j_gene: TRBJ2-6
CDR3aa: CASSPRGAGANVLTF
CDR3nt: TGTGCCAGCAGTCCCCGAGGGGCTGGGGCCAACGTCCTGACTTTC

d_gene: NA
v_gene: TRBV5-8
abundance: NA
j_gene: TRBJ1-4
CDR3aa: CASSSSTSAGTLEKLFF
CDR3nt: TGTGCCAGCAGCTCCTCTACCTCGGCAGGAACCTTAGAAAAACTGTTTTTT

d_gene: TRBD2
v_gene: TRBV28
abundance: NA
j_gene: TRBJ2-5
CDR3aa: CASRPLPGGRFQETQYF
CDR3nt: TGTGCCAGCAGACCCTTACCGGGAGGGCGGTTCCAAGAGACCCAGTACTTC

d_gene: NA
v_gene: TRBV15
abundance: NA
j_gene: TRBJ1-2
CDR3aa: CATSRDLSGFYGYTF
CDR3nt: TGTGCCACCAGCAGAGATCTGTCAGGATTCTATGGCTACACCTTC

d_gene: NA
v_gene: TRBV3-1/TRBV3-2
abundance: NA
j_gene: TRBJ2-1
CDR3aa: CASSYSGGGQFF
CDR3nt: TGTGCCAGCAGTTACTCAGGCGGAGGGCAGTTCTTC

d_gene: NA
v_gene: TRBV11-2
abundance: NA
j_gene: TRBJ2-2
CDR3aa: CASSLTLANTGELFF
CDR3nt: TGTGCCAGCAGCCTGACGTTGGCGAACACCGGGGAGCTGTTTTTT

d_gene: NA
v_gene: TRBV7-3
abundance: NA
j_gene: TRBJ2-1
CDR3aa: CASSSGPPGANEQFF
CDR3nt: TGTGCCAGCAGCTCCGGGCCTCCTGGGGCCAATGAGCAGTTCTTC

d_gene: NA
v_gene: TRBV4-3
abundance: NA
j_gene: TRBJ2-7
CDR3aa: CASSHLTGIYEQYF
CDR3nt: TGCGCCAGCAGCCACTTAACAGGGATCTACGAGCAGTACTTC

d_gene: NA
v_gene: TRBV2
abundance: NA
j_gene: TRBJ1-2
CDR3aa: CASSATGDPGYGYTF
CDR3nt: TGTGCCAGCAGTGCCACCGGGGACCCCGGCTATGGCTACACCTTC

d_gene: NA
v_gene: TRBV6-1
abundance: NA
j_gene: TRBJ2-7
CDR3aa: CASSEAELGPYEQYF
CDR3nt: TGTGCCAGCAGTGAAGCGGAGCTTGGGCCCTACGAGCAGTACTTC

d_gene: NA
v_gene: TRBV30
abundance: NA
j_gene: TRBJ2-2
CDR3aa: CAWGKGGWAGELFF
CDR3nt: TGTGCCTGGGGGAAGGGGGGCTGGGCCGGGGAGCTGTTTTTT

d_gene: TRBD1
v_gene: TRBV9
abundance: NA
j_gene: TRBJ2-1
CDR3aa: CASSVGGQGNEQFF
CDR3nt: TGTGCCAGCAGCGTAGGGGGACAGGGGAATGAGCAGTTCTTC

d_gene: NA
v_gene: TRBV4-3
abundance: NA
j_gene: TRBJ2-7
CDR3aa: CASSHGRDGWGSEQYF
CDR3nt: TGCGCCAGCAGCCATGGAAGGGACGGGTGGGGGAGCGAGCAGTACTTC

d_gene: NA
v_gene: TRBV20-1
abundance: NA
j_gene: TRBJ1-3
CDR3aa: CSASRVSSSGNTIYF
CDR3nt: TGCAGTGCTAGTAGGGTCAGCAGCTCTGGAAACACCATATATTTT

d_gene: NA
v_gene: TRBV7-2
abundance: NA
j_gene: TRBJ2-5
CDR3aa: CASSLDTGVRKTQYF
CDR3nt: TGTGCCAGCAGCTTAGATACTGGGGTAAGGAAGACCCAGTACTTC

d_gene: NA
v_gene: TRBV3-1/TRBV3-2
abundance: once
j_gene: TRBJ2-7
CDR3aa: CASSQPSVGYYEQYF
CDR3nt: TGTGCCAGCAGCCAACCTTCGGTAGGGTATTACGAGCAGTACTTC

d_gene: TRBD2
v_gene: TRBV6-1
abundance: once
j_gene: TRBJ2-1
CDR3aa: CASSEKGGVAGTWEQFF
CDR3nt: TGTGCCAGCAGTGAAAAGGGAGGAGTAGCGGGGACATGGGAGCAGTTCTTC

d_gene: TRBD2
v_gene: TRBV30
abundance: NA
j_gene: TRBJ2-7
CDR3aa: CAWSVGLAGGYEQYF
CDR3nt: TGTGCCTGGAGTGTAGGGCTAGCGGGGGGGTACGAGCAGTACTTC

d_gene: NA
v_gene: TRBV9
abundance: NA
j_gene: TRBJ2-1
CDR3aa: CASSVGRGSYNEQFF
CDR3nt: TGTGCCAGCAGCGTAGGGAGGGGTTCCTACAATGAGCAGTTCTTC

d_gene: NA
v_gene: TRBV6-5
abundance: NA
j_gene: TRBJ2-1
CDR3aa: CASSYSIRQSDEQFF
CDR3nt: TGTGCCAGCAGTTACTCGATCCGGCAGTCGGATGAGCAGTTCTTC

d_gene: NA
v_gene: TRBV12-3/TRBV12-4
abundance: NA
j_gene: TRBJ2-3
CDR3aa: CASSLWGGDTQYF
CDR3nt: TGTGCCAGCAGTTTATGGGGTGGAGATACGCAGTATTTT

d_gene: NA
v_gene: TRBV7-8
abundance: NA
j_gene: TRBJ2-2
CDR3aa: CASSLGGANTGELFF
CDR3nt: TGTGCCAGCAGCTTAGGGGGGGCGAACACCGGGGAGCTGTTTTTT

d_gene: NA
v_gene: TRBV5-1
abundance: NA
j_gene: TRBJ1-2
CDR3aa: CASSLASSPPLGYTF
CDR3nt: TGCGCCAGCAGCTTGGCAAGTTCCCCCCCCCTTGGCTACACCTTC

d_gene: NA
v_gene: TRBV29-1
abundance: NA
j_gene: TRBJ1-4
CDR3aa: CSPSFGGEKLFF
CDR3nt: TGCAGCCCGTCGTTTGGTGGTGAAAAACTGTTTTTT

d_gene: TRBD1
v_gene: TRBV2
abundance: NA
j_gene: TRBJ1-3
CDR3aa: CASSQGFAGNTIYF
CDR3nt: TGTGCCAGTTCACAGGGGTTTGCTGGAAACACCATATATTTT

d_gene: TRBD1
v_gene: TRBV9
abundance: NA
j_gene: TRBJ2-5
CDR3aa: CASSTKTGMEWETQYF
CDR3nt: TGTGCCAGCAGTACTAAGACAGGGATGGAGTGGGAGACCCAGTACTTC

d_gene: TRBD1
v_gene: TRBV7-8
abundance: NA
j_gene: TRBJ2-7
CDR3aa: CASSLADPGGMEDEQYF
CDR3nt: TGTGCCAGCAGCTTAGCTGACCCAGGGGGCATGGAAGACGAGCAGTACTTC

d_gene: NA
v_gene: TRBV24-1
abundance: NA
j_gene: TRBJ1-1
CDR3aa: CATSDLWGEATEAFF
CDR3nt: TGTGCCACCAGTGATTTATGGGGGGAGGCCACTGAAGCTTTCTTT

d_gene: NA
v_gene: TRBV7-2
abundance: NA
j_gene: TRBJ2-5
CDR3aa: CASSLGGGLSETQYF
CDR3nt: TGTGCCAGCAGCTTAGGGGGGGGCCTGTCAGAGACCCAGTACTTC

d_gene: NA
v_gene: TRBV24-1
abundance: NA
j_gene: TRBJ2-6
CDR3aa: CATSTTGISGANVLTF
CDR3nt: TGTGCCACCAGTACAACAGGGATCTCTGGGGCCAACGTCCTGACTTTC

d_gene: NA
v_gene: TRBV7-9
abundance: once
j_gene: TRBJ2-1
CDR3aa: CASSPRRRGSYNEQFF
CDR3nt: TGTGCCAGCAGCCCCAGACGGAGAGGGTCCTACAATGAGCAGTTCTTC

d_gene: TRBD1
v_gene: TRBV5-1
abundance: NA
j_gene: TRBJ2-6
CDR3aa: CASSPRTGRPGANVLTF
CDR3nt: TGCGCCAGCAGCCCCCGGACAGGGCGACCTGGGGCCAACGTCCTGACTTTC

d_gene: TRBD2
v_gene: TRBV19
abundance: medium-sized
j_gene: TRBJ2-3
CDR3aa: CASSSWGGSGGTDTQYF
CDR3nt: TGTGCCAGTAGCTCCTGGGGGGGTAGCGGGGGCACAGATACGCAGTATTTT

d_gene: NA
v_gene: TRBV7-2
abundance: NA
j_gene: TRBJ2-7
CDR3aa: CASSLNQGRGNEQYF
CDR3nt: TGTGCCAGCAGCTTAAATCAGGGCAGGGGTAACGAGCAGTACTTC

d_gene: NA
v_gene: TRBV5-4
abundance: NA
j_gene: TRBJ2-7
CDR3aa: CASSFQGSYEQYF
CDR3nt: TGTGCCAGCAGCTTCCAGGGGTCCTACGAGCAGTACTTC

d_gene: NA
v_gene: TRBV7-9
abundance: NA
j_gene: TRBJ1-5
CDR3aa: CASSWGGADQPQHF
CDR3nt: TGTGCCAGCAGCTGGGGGGGAGCAGACCAGCCCCAGCATTTT

d_gene: NA
v_gene: TRBV30
abundance: NA
j_gene: TRBJ2-2
CDR3aa: CAWRLQGYTGELFF
CDR3nt: TGTGCCTGGAGGCTTCAGGGGTACACCGGGGAGCTGTTTTTT

d_gene: NA
v_gene: TRBV5-4
abundance: NA
j_gene: TRBJ2-3
CDR3aa: CASSLRKGGTSTDTQYF
CDR3nt: TGTGCCAGCAGCTTGAGGAAAGGGGGGACTAGCACAGATACGCAGTATTTT

d_gene: NA
v_gene: TRBV7-8
abundance: NA
j_gene: TRBJ2-2
CDR3aa: CASSFRGQDTGELFF
CDR3nt: TGTGCCAGCAGCTTCCGGGGGCAGGACACCGGGGAGCTGTTTTTT